One sample yielded the 32 T cell receptor beta chains listed below, sequenced in a study of blood T cell repertoires in COVID-19. Here immunoSEQ multiplex PCR was the method, and the copy in TCRdb shows in-frame clones only, minus some. The profile shows 70,000 to 95,000 clones, about 86% of them singletons. The sequencing sample was made of peripheral blood. All receptors derive from a woman aged 65 to 85 with acute or convalescent COVID-19.

In this sample, this clone turned up once. The gene calls are TRBV19 and TRBJ1-4; the D is unclear. CDR1 is LNHDA and CDR2 is SQIVND in the germline V gene (reference sequence). V lost 2 bases and J 0 bases, leaving 7 bases between the germline ends. CDR3 length equals 15 residues. The CDR3 spells CASSITRPTNEKLFF. The CDR3 nucleotides read TGTGCCAGTAGTATAACTCGCCCAACTAATGAAAAACTGTTTTTT.

The gene calls are TRBV5-1 and TRBJ2-1; TRBD2 matches at 10 bases. Germline V lookup: CDR1 SGHRS, CDR2 YFSETQ. CDR3 length equals 19 residues. V gave up 0 bases and J gave up 4 bases; unmatched junction bases: 13. The CDR3 here is CASSLGGGTSGKGYNEQFF. CDR3 nucleotide sequence: TGCGCCAGCAGCTTGGGTGGGGGAACTAGCGGGAAGGGGTACAATGAGCAGTTCTTC. Complete variable domain (other parts from reference TRBV5-1 and TRBJ2-1): KAGVTQTPRYLIKTRGQQVTLSCSPISGHRSVSWYQQTPGQGLQFLFEYFSETQRNKGNFPGRFSGRQFSNSRSEMNVSTLELGDSALYLCASSLGGGTSGKGYNEQFFGPGTRLTVL.

This clone has a single count. The CDR3 spells CASSQVDREAFF. CDR3 coding DNA: TGTGCCAGCAGCCAGGTAGACAGGGAAGCTTTCTTT. The V and J genes are TRBV3-1 (or the pseudogene TRBV3-2) and TRBJ1-1; maybe TRBD1 (6 bases). The CDR3 sequence is 12 residues long. The germline CDR1 and CDR2 sequences are LGHDT and YNNKEL (reference sequence). Trimming removed 3 bases at V and 8 bases at J, with 10 bases between.

This chain joins TRBV7-8 and TRBJ1-4; possible D gene TRBD1, 5 bases. This CDR3 comprises 16 residues. Germline CDR1 reads SGHVS; CDR2 reads FQNEAQ. V was clipped by 5 bases and J by 0 bases, with 13 bases between them. CDR3: CASSHPTAPTNEKLFF. CDR3 DNA: TGTGCCAGCAGCCACCCGACAGCGCCAACTAATGAAAAACTGTTTTTT. Complete variable domain (other parts from reference TRBV7-8 and TRBJ1-4): GAGVSQSPRYKVAKRGQDVALRCDPISGHVSLFWYQQALGQGPEFLTYFQNEAQLDKSGLPSDRFFAERPEGSVSTLKIQRTQQEDSAVYLCASSHPTAPTNEKLFFGSGTQLSVL.

The chain uses TRBV28 and TRBJ2-7; tentative D call: TRBD1 (5 bases). The CDR3 is 12 residues long. The V end lost 6 bases, the J end lost 3 bases, and 9 bases lay between the germline ends. From germline, CDR1 is MDHEN and CDR2 SYDVKM. For the CDR3, the DNA is TGTGCCAGCAGGGGTGACAGCTACGAGCAGTACTTC. Its translation: CASRGDSYEQYF. The complete variable domain, with remaining parts taken from reference TRBV28 and TRBJ2-7, reads DVKVTQSSRYLVKRTGEKVFLECVQDMDHENMFWYRQDPGLGLRLIYFSYDVKMKEKGDIPEGYSVSREKKERFSLILESASTNQTSMYLCASRGDSYEQYFGPGTRLTVT.

The V gene is TRBV5-1, the J gene TRBJ2-1, with 8 bases lining up with TRBD1. The V segment lost 0 bases and the J segment 8 bases; nucleotides outside the gene matches: 10. This CDR3 has 16 residues. CDR1 SGHRS and CDR2 YFSETQ come from the germline V gene. The CDR3 sequence: CASSLAGQGMADEQFF. DNA for the CDR3: TGCGCCAGCAGCTTGGCCGGACAGGGAATGGCTGATGAGCAGTTCTTC. Full variable domain (outside the CDR3, taken from reference TRBV5-1 and TRBJ2-1): KAGVTQTPRYLIKTRGQQVTLSCSPISGHRSVSWYQQTPGQGLQFLFEYFSETQRNKGNFPGRFSGRQFSNSRSEMNVSTLELGDSALYLCASSLAGQGMADEQFFGPGTRLTVL.

The chain has TRBV6-5 and TRBJ2-3, with D tentatively TRBD2 (7 bases). Trimming left V 5 bases short and J 2 bases short, with 14 bases between. Germline CDR1 and CDR2: MNHEY and SVGAGI. This CDR3 comprises 15 residues. The CDR3 coding sequence is TGTGCCAGCAGTCTGAGCGCGGGGGCCACAGATACGCAGTATTTT. It is translated as CASSLSAGATDTQYF.

The chain has TRBV10-1 and TRBJ2-3, with 7 bases that match TRBD1. Looked up from germline, CDR1 is WNHNN and CDR2 is SYGVQD (reference sequence). The CDR3 sequence is 12 residues long. After removal of 6 bases from V and 9 bases from J, the junction contained 6 bases not matched to a gene. The CDR3 sequence is CASSSYRGTQYF. CDR3 DNA sequence: TGCGCCAGCAGCTCGTACAGGGGCACGCAGTATTTT.

V is TRBV5-4 and J is TRBJ2-1; TRBD1 aligns across 9 bases. CDR3 length: 15 amino acids. Germline CDR1 and CDR2: SGHNT and YYREEE (reference sequence). Trimming at V came to 4 bases and at J to 6 bases, leaving 8 bases not matched to a gene. The CDR3 DNA follows: TGTGCCAGCAGCCCCGGGACAGGGTTTCCCAATGAGCAGTTCTTC. Translating gives CASSPGTGFPNEQFF.

The chain carries TRBV27 and TRBJ2-7; 7 bases are a match to TRBD1. CDR3 length: 13 amino acids. The junction had 4 bases not matched to a gene; V was cut back by 7 bases and J by 1 base. Germline CDR1 is MNHEY and CDR2 is SMNVEV (reference sequence). CDR3 nucleotides: TGTGCCAGCAAGAGGGGGCATTCCTACGAGCAGTACTTC. Translation: CASKRGHSYEQYF.

As to this clone: At one of its ends the junction is not consistent with the germline gene, which may arise from a read error. Other DNA sequences of this sample code for an identical CDR3. The J gene is TRBJ1-2, the V gene TRBV11-3, with D unclear. CDR3 length: 17 residues. Germline CDR1 is SGHNT and CDR2 is YENEEA. The CDR3, as DNA: TGCGCCAGCAGCTTAGGAGCCCCGGACTGGCCACCTCTATATTGCACCTTC. It codes for CASSLGAPDWPPLYCTF.

The chain has TRBV5-4 and TRBJ1-2, with D possibly TRBD1 on 6 matching bases. The germline V gene encodes CDR1 SGHNT and CDR2 YYREEE (reference sequence). V dropped 0 bases and J dropped 0 bases, with 9 bases sitting between them. This CDR3 region has 15 residues. The DNA for the CDR3 is TGTGCCAGCAGCTTGGGGACAGTTTCTAACTATGGCTACACCTTC. It specifies CASSLGTVSNYGYTF.

The chain carries TRBV5-1 and TRBJ2-5; 8 bases match TRBD1. Unmatched junction bases numbered 6, after V lost 3 bases and J lost 5 bases. The V gene's germline CDR1 is SGHRS and CDR2 YFSETQ. The CDR3 has 14 residues. The CDR3 spells CASSSAGQAETQYF. CDR3 DNA sequence: TGCGCCAGCAGCTCCGCGGGACAGGCGGAGACCCAGTACTTC.

The CDR3 coding sequence is TGTGCCAGCTCAACGGGATCGGGGGCCAACGTCCTGACTTTC. Its translation is CASSTGSGANVLTF. The chain has TRBV13 and TRBJ2-6, with TRBD2 as a possible D gene (5 bases). V was trimmed by 8 bases and J by 4 bases, leaving 12 bases between them. This CDR3 comprises 14 residues. Germline CDR1 PRHDT, CDR2 FYEKMQ (reference sequence). The full variable domain, in which reference TRBV13 and TRBJ2-6 provide the parts outside the CDR3, is AAGVIQSPRHLIKEKRETATLKCYPIPRHDTVYWYQQGPGQDPQFLISFYEKMQSDKGSIPDRFSAQQFSDYHSELNMSSLELGDSALYFCASSTGSGANVLTFGAGSRLTVL.

The rearrangement joins TRBV28 to TRBJ2-1; 7 bases fit TRBD1. The V segment lost 7 bases and the J segment 7 bases; nucleotides outside the gene matches: 16. Germline loops: CDR1 MDHEN, CDR2 SYDVKM. This CDR3 spans 16 amino acids. CDR3 in DNA: TGTGCCAGCAAGGGAAGTACTGGGACAGCATCGAATGAGCAGTTCTTC. It yields the protein CASKGSTGTASNEQFF.

This chain joins TRBV5-1 and TRBJ1-2; 7 nucleotides line up with TRBD1. V lost 4 bases, J lost 1 base, and 7 bases stayed unmatched. CDR3 length equals 15 residues. Germline CDR1 SGHRS, CDR2 YFSETQ. The CDR3 here is CASSGRGGLNYGYTF. The DNA of the CDR3 is TGCGCCAGCAGCGGACGAGGGGGCCTTAACTATGGCTACACCTTC. Drawing the rest from reference TRBV5-1 and TRBJ1-2, the complete variable domain is KAGVTQTPRYLIKTRGQQVTLSCSPISGHRSVSWYQQTPGQGLQFLFEYFSETQRNKGNFPGRFSGRQFSNSRSEMNVSTLELGDSALYLCASSGRGGLNYGYTFGSGTRLTVV.

This clone has just a few counts. The chain combines TRBV5-4 with TRBJ1-2; possible D gene TRBD1, 6 bases. The germline gives CDR1 SGHNT, CDR2 YYREEE (reference sequence). Trimming removed 1 base from V and 7 bases from J, with 14 bases in between. There are 14 residues in the CDR3. The CDR3 nucleotides are TGTGCCAGCAGCTTGCGAGGGGGTGGGTTTGGCTACACCTTC. It translates to CASSLRGGGFGYTF. Complete variable domain (other parts from reference TRBV5-4 and TRBJ1-2): ETGVTQSPTHLIKTRGQQVTLRCSSQSGHNTVSWYQQALGQGPQFIFQYYREEENGRGNFPPRFSGLQFPNYSSELNVNALELDDSALYLCASSLRGGGFGYTFGSGTRLTVV.

The rearrangement links TRBV2 to TRBJ2-5; 7 bases are shared with TRBD1. V dropped 6 bases and J dropped 0; count of bases not matched to a gene: 7. CDR3 size: 15 residues. Germline V gene sequence: CDR1 SNHLY, CDR2 FYNNEI. The CDR3, as DNA: TGTGCCAGCAGCCCACAGGGGTTGGACCAAGAGACCCAGTACTTC. Translating it yields CASSPQGLDQETQYF. Drawing the rest from reference TRBV2 and TRBJ2-5, the complete variable domain is EPEVTQTPSHQVTQMGQEVILRCVPISNHLYFYWYRQILGQKVEFLVSFYNNEISEKSEIFDDQFSVERPDGSNFTLKIRSTKLEDSAMYFCASSPQGLDQETQYFGPGTRLLVL.

The genes are TRBV27 and TRBJ2-1; D is possibly TRBD2 (6 bases). The CDR3 has 14 residues. V was clipped by 6 bases and J by 0 bases, with 9 bases between them. Germline V lookup: CDR1 MNHEY, CDR2 SMNVEV (reference sequence). DNA of the CDR3: TGTGCCAGCAGAAGGACTAACTCCTACAATGAGCAGTTCTTC. Translation gives CASRRTNSYNEQFF.

The chain couples TRBV15 to TRBJ1-2, with TRBD1 identical over 7 bases. V lost 3 bases to trimming and J lost 6 bases; unmatched junction nucleotides: 7. This CDR3 contains 14 residues. Germline V gene lookup returns CDR1 LNHNV and CDR2 YYDKDF (reference sequence). The CDR3 is CATSSSRQGDGYTF. CDR3 DNA sequence: TGTGCCACCAGCAGCTCAAGACAGGGCGATGGCTACACCTTC.

This clone was counted once. This chain connects TRBV9 to TRBJ2-7; 8 nucleotides agree with TRBD1. The CDR3 is 14 residues long. Unmatched junction bases numbered 3, after V lost 0 bases and J lost 4 bases. CDR1 is SGDLS, CDR2 YYNGEE, per germline. CDR3 sequence reads: CASSVGQGAYEQYF. The CDR3 nucleotides read TGTGCCAGCAGCGTAGGGCAGGGGGCATACGAGCAGTACTTC.

The sample holds one count of this clone. The gene calls are TRBV5-1 and TRBJ2-7, with 8 bases matching TRBD1. Germline CDR1 SGHRS, CDR2 YFSETQ. With 4 bases clipped from V and 0 bases from J, the junction kept 3 bases outside the gene matches. CDR3 length: 14 residues. The CDR3 loop reads CASSAGQGSYEQYF. The CDR3 coding sequence is TGCGCCAGCAGCGCCGGACAGGGCTCCTACGAGCAGTACTTC.

The genes are TRBV2 and TRBJ1-1, with D possibly being TRBD1 (6 bases). V gave up 4 bases and J gave up 3 bases, with 12 bases separating them. This CDR3 spans 14 amino acids. Germline CDR1 is SNHLY and CDR2 is FYNNEI. The CDR3 nucleotides are TGTGCCAGCAGTGTAGGGCAGGGGTACACTGAAGCTTTCTTT. It encodes CASSVGQGYTEAFF.

The rearrangement joins TRBV6-2 or TRBV6-3 to TRBJ1-5; D gene unclear. This CDR3 has 21 residues. With 0 bases removed from V and 1 base from J, the gap between germline ends came to 25 bases. Germline CDR1 is MNHEY and CDR2 is SVGEGT. The CDR3 loop reads CASSYSKSSGRGSLSNQPQHF. For the CDR3, the DNA is TGTGCCAGCAGTTACTCGAAGTCTTCTGGGAGAGGATCCCTAAGCAATCAGCCCCAGCATTTT.

This chain connects TRBV6-2 or TRBV6-3 to TRBJ1-5; no firm D call. V lost 5 bases and J 3 bases, leaving 14 bases between the germline ends. This CDR3 region has 15 residues. Germline CDR1 is MNHEY and CDR2 is SVGEGT. The CDR3 loop reads CASSTDGIYNQPQHF. For the CDR3, the DNA is TGTGCCAGCAGTACGGACGGGATCTACAATCAGCCCCAGCATTTT.

The chain carries TRBV30 and TRBJ1-3, with D perhaps TRBD1 (6 bases). There are 17 residues in the CDR3. CDR1 GTSNPN and CDR2 SVGIG come from the germline V gene (reference sequence). V was clipped by 3 bases and J by 3 bases, with 21 bases between them. The CDR3 sequence: CAWRELGGDRFGNTIYF. Here the CDR3 DNA reads TGTGCCTGGAGAGAACTAGGGGGAGATCGCTTTGGAAACACCATATATTTT.

The CDR3 region is CAWSVFRATGEQYF. CDR3 bases: TGTGCCTGGAGTGTATTTCGAGCCACGGGCGAGCAGTACTTC. The chain couples TRBV30 to TRBJ2-7, with D unresolved. Trimming removed 0 bases at V and 6 bases at J, with 15 bases between. Germline CDR1 is GTSNPN and CDR2 is SVGIG (reference sequence). This CDR3 has 14 amino acids.

The chain carries TRBV28 and TRBJ1-2; 10 nucleotides align to TRBD1. V was clipped by 6 bases and J by 4 bases; unmatched bases: 17. This CDR3 contains 18 residues. Germline lookup yields CDR1 MDHEN and CDR2 SYDVKM. As DNA, the CDR3 is TGTGCCAGCAGCCAGATGACAGGGGGCCCGGCTGGTACCTATGGCTACACCTTC. Residues: CASSQMTGGPAGTYGYTF.

V usage is TRBV4-2 and J usage is TRBJ1-4; TRBD1 might be the D (6 bases). The CDR3 contains 15 residues. Germline loops: CDR1 LGHNA, CDR2 YNFKEQ. V was pared by 2 bases and J by 5 bases, with 12 bases between. DNA of the CDR3: TGTGCCAGCAGCCAACCCGGACAGACCAATGAAAAACTGTTTTTT. Protein: CASSQPGQTNEKLFF.

This rearrangement joins TRBV29-1 to TRBJ2-3, with D hard to call. The CDR3 has 13 residues. Trimming shortened V by 7 bases and J by 2 bases, and 13 bases separated the two germline ends. Germline assignment: CDR1 SQVTM and CDR2 ANQGSEA. For the CDR3, the DNA is TGCAGCGCCGAGGCCCCACTCACAGATACGCAGTATTTT. Amino acids: CSAEAPLTDTQYF.

V is TRBV6-1 and J is TRBJ1-5; perhaps TRBD1 as D (6 bases). This CDR3 comprises 18 residues. Trimming took 2 bases from V and 5 from J, leaving 22 bases between them. CDR1 and CDR2 (germline): MNHNS, SASEGT. CDR3 sequence: CASSELGPQGRKHQPQHF. CDR3 bases: TGTGCCAGCAGTGAATTGGGACCGCAGGGGAGAAAACATCAGCCCCAGCATTTT.

This sequence joins TRBV11-2 and TRBJ2-7, with 7 nucleotides matching TRBD1. The germline gives CDR1 SGHAT, CDR2 FQNNGV. The J segment lost 2 bases and the V segment lost 2 bases, leaving 3 bases of the junction unmatched. The CDR3 extends over 14 amino acids. The CDR3 DNA reads as TGTGCCAGCAGCTTAATCGACAGGGCCTACGAGCAGTACTTC. This sequence encodes CASSLIDRAYEQYF.